The 31 T cell receptor beta chains reported below all come from one sample, sequenced in a study of shared clonotypes between healthy human individuals. Only CD45RO-negative cells positively selected for CCR7 counted as naive CD8 cells, so terminally differentiated effector memory CD45RA+ cells were excluded. Repertoires were generated with immunoSEQ multiplex PCR, while TCRdb's copy carries only in-frame clones and drops some. The sample carries approximately 600,000 clones, roughly 95% recorded once. The sequencing input was naive CD8+ T cells sorted from blood. Receptors originate from a young woman in good health.

This chain connects TRBV29-1 to TRBJ2-3; D may correspond to TRBD1 or TRBD2 (5 bases each). The germline V gene encodes CDR1 SQVTM and CDR2 ANQGSEA. The CDR3 length is 17 residues. Trimming cost V 5 bases and J 3 bases, with 24 bases left between them. The CDR3 loop reads CSVMGEDRLLATDTQYF. The CDR3 nucleotides are TGCAGCGTTATGGGGGAAGATCGGTTATTAGCTACAGATACGCAGTATTTT.

The J gene is TRBJ2-7, the V gene TRBV28; no clear D gene. V shed 2 bases and J shed 6 bases, with 23 bases lying between them. Germline CDR1 reads MDHEN; CDR2 reads SYDVKM. CDR3 length equals 17 residues. The CDR3 DNA reads as TGTGCCAGCAGTTTAGAGCCCCGACACCCTCGGTCTAGCGAGCAGTACTTC. Encoded protein: CASSLEPRHPRSSEQYF.

The chain joins TRBV4-1 to TRBJ1-1; the D is unclear. The CDR3 totals 15 residues. The V gene's germline CDR1 is MGHRA and CDR2 YSYEKL. Trimming removed 0 bases at V and 6 bases at J, with 14 bases between. The CDR3 spells CASSQEQAIRSEAFF. The CDR3 nucleotides read TGCGCCAGCAGCCAAGAGCAGGCCATCAGGTCTGAAGCTTTCTTT.

For the CDR3, the DNA is TGTGCCAGCAGTTTTAGGCTAGCTCTCGACGGGGAGCTGTTTTTT. Residues: CASSFRLALDGELFF. This sequence joins TRBV28 and TRBJ2-2; D may be TRBD2 (5 bases). The CDR3 runs to 15 residues. Trimming took 3 bases from V and 7 from J, leaving 15 bases between them. Germline CDR1 MDHEN, CDR2 SYDVKM. The full variable domain, in which reference TRBV28 and TRBJ2-2 provide the parts outside the CDR3, is DVKVTQSSRYLVKRTGEKVFLECVQDMDHENMFWYRQDPGLGLRLIYFSYDVKMKEKGDIPEGYSVSREKKERFSLILESASTNQTSMYLCASSFRLALDGELFFGEGSRLTVL.

The chain links TRBV5-1 to TRBJ2-2; tentative D call: TRBD2 (6 bases). The germline V gene has CDR1 SGHRS and CDR2 YFSETQ. V lost 5 bases and J lost 7, with 24 bases in between. This CDR3 has 17 amino acids. CDR3 coding DNA: TGCGCCAGCAGTACTGACTCCCGGGACTTTGTTCTCGGGGAGCTGTTTTTT. This translates into CASSTDSRDFVLGELFF.

This clone appeared a single time. CDR3 amino acids: CASSPRGRTYEQYF. CDR3 nucleotides: TGTGCCAGCAGCCCCCGGGGGCGGACCTACGAGCAGTACTTC. The rearrangement uses TRBV28 and TRBJ2-7; the D call may be TRBD1 or TRBD2 (6 bases each). Looked up from germline, CDR1 is MDHEN and CDR2 is SYDVKM. Trimming took 6 bases from V and 2 from J, leaving 14 bases between them. This CDR3 has 14 residues.

This chain links TRBV27 with TRBJ2-5; 9 nucleotides line up with TRBD2. Matching the DNA end better, TRBJ2-7 makes the J call doubtful. CDR3 length: 16 residues. Germline loops: CDR1 MNHEY, CDR2 SMNVEV (reference sequence). The CDR3 sequence: CASSPFSGSLSYEQYF. The CDR3 coding sequence is TGTGCCAGCAGTCCATTTAGCGGGAGTCTCTCCTACGAGCAGTACTTC.

The CDR3 sequence is CASSQRGEKLFF. As DNA, the CDR3 is TGCGCCAGCAGCCAAAGGGGGGAAAAACTGTTTTTT. The chain combines TRBV4-1 with TRBJ1-4; D possibly corresponds to TRBD1 (6 bases). The germline V gene has CDR1 MGHRA and CDR2 YSYEKL. Trimming took 2 bases from V and 8 from J, leaving 6 bases between them. CDR3 length: 12 residues.

The chain combines TRBV5-5 with TRBJ1-4; no clear D. The CDR3 is 13 amino acids. CDR1 and CDR2 (germline): SGHKS, YYEKEE (reference sequence). The V and J ends lost 7 bases and 5 bases respectively, with 12 bases between them. The CDR3 DNA sequence: TGTGCCAGCGGCGCCCGGCAGAATGAAAAACTGTTTTTT. This sequence encodes CASGARQNEKLFF.

The gene calls are TRBV6-5 and TRBJ2-5; D remains unclear. The germline V and J ends were trimmed by 2 bases and 5 bases, with 9 bases remaining between them. The germline V gene has CDR1 MNHEY and CDR2 SVGAGI. There are 13 residues in the CDR3. Here the CDR3 DNA reads TGTGCCAGCAGTTACGACCTTCGCGAGACCCAGTACTTC. It codes for CASSYDLRETQYF.

This chain uses TRBV5-1 with TRBJ2-7; 7 nucleotides match TRBD2. Trimming removed 0 bases from V and 4 bases from J; junction bases left unmatched: 7. CDR1 is SGHRS, CDR2 YFSETQ, per germline. CDR3 length: 15 amino acids. The CDR3 loop reads CASSLELARIYEQYF. Written as DNA, the CDR3 is TGCGCCAGCAGCTTGGAACTAGCGCGAATATACGAGCAGTACTTC. The full variable domain, in which reference TRBV5-1 and TRBJ2-7 provide the parts outside the CDR3, is KAGVTQTPRYLIKTRGQQVTLSCSPISGHRSVSWYQQTPGQGLQFLFEYFSETQRNKGNFPGRFSGRQFSNSRSEMNVSTLELGDSALYLCASSLELARIYEQYFGPGTRLTVT.

The chain links TRBV2 to TRBJ1-2; D call uncertain. V was pared by 6 bases and J by 3 bases, with 14 bases between. The CDR3 totals 14 residues. Germline V lookup: CDR1 SNHLY, CDR2 FYNNEI. The CDR3: CASRDKADYYGYTF. The CDR3 DNA sequence: TGTGCCAGCAGAGATAAGGCAGACTACTATGGCTACACCTTC.

This chain joins TRBV5-6 and TRBJ1-5, with a weak D call TRBD1 (6 bases). Germline assignment: CDR1 SGHDT and CDR2 YYEEEE. There are 14 residues in the CDR3. V lost 0 bases, J lost 6 bases, and 10 bases lay in between. Here the CDR3 reads CASSLGRGGQPQHF. CDR3 DNA: TGTGCCAGCAGCTTGGGCAGGGGTGGTCAGCCCCAGCATTTT.

V usage is TRBV28 and J usage is TRBJ1-4, with a tentative D call TRBD1 (5 bases). Per germline, CDR1 MDHEN and CDR2 SYDVKM. Between the trimmed V and J ends, which lost 3 bases and 2 bases, there was a span of 10 bases. This CDR3 has 15 residues. The DNA of the CDR3 is TGTGCCAGCAGTTTGGGGCTCCGCACTAATGAAAAACTGTTTTTT. Translated: CASSLGLRTNEKLFF.

About this clone: Other DNA variants within this sample encode the same CDR3. V usage is TRBV9 and J usage is TRBJ2-7, with D possibly matching TRBD2 (5 bases). Trimming stripped 0 bases from V and 0 bases from J, with 7 bases between. Germline CDR1 and CDR2: SGDLS and YYNGEE. CDR3 length equals 14 residues. The CDR3 DNA sequence: TGTGCCAGCAGCGTAGGTGGGAGCTCCTACGAGCAGTACTTC. This encodes CASSVGGSSYEQYF.

Worth noting for this clone: Its ends do not fully match the called genes, so a read error is possible. The genes are TRBV27 and TRBJ1-1; 9 bases map to TRBD1. CDR3 length equals 15 residues. CDR1 MNHEY and CDR2 SMNVEV come from the germline V gene (reference sequence). CDR3 protein: CASSVSGTGTTEAFF. The CDR3, as DNA: TGTGCCAGCAGTGTATCCGGGACAGGGACCACTGAAGCTTTCTTT.

The CDR3: CASSLFSGETYNEQFF. The CDR3 nucleotides read TGCGCCAGCAGCCTATTTAGCGGGGAGACCTACAATGAGCAGTTCTTC. The chain joins TRBV4-1 to TRBJ2-1; 8 bases match TRBD2. The ends lost 4 bases at V and 2 bases at J; junction bases unmatched: 7. Germline loops: CDR1 MGHRA, CDR2 YSYEKL. The length of the CDR3 is 16 residues.

This clone was detected a few times. V gene TRBV11-2 combines with J gene TRBJ2-7; D gene uncertain. The CDR3 sequence is 13 residues long. V was trimmed by 3 bases and J by 4 bases, leaving 10 bases between them. Germline V gene sequence: CDR1 SGHAT, CDR2 FQNNGV. CDR3 loop: CASSLSADYEQYF. Here the CDR3 DNA reads TGTGCCAGCAGCTTGTCGGCAGATTACGAGCAGTACTTC.

V is TRBV6-5 and J is TRBJ2-3, with 9 bases aligning to TRBD2. V was pared by 5 bases and J by 0 bases, with 3 bases of the junction left unmatched. The CDR3 has 15 residues. From germline, CDR1 is MNHEY and CDR2 SVGAGI. CDR3 loop: CASSPLAGSTDTQYF. CDR3 sequence (DNA): TGTGCCAGCAGTCCCCTAGCGGGGAGCACAGATACGCAGTATTTT.

V gene TRBV5-4 combines with J gene TRBJ1-1, with D uncertain. Between the trimmed V and J ends, which lost 7 bases and 1 base, there was a span of 8 bases. From germline, CDR1 is SGHNT and CDR2 YYREEE (reference sequence). This CDR3 comprises 12 residues. In DNA form, the CDR3 reads TGTGCCAGCCGGTCGGCGAACACTGAAGCTTTCTTT. Translating gives CASRSANTEAFF.

The V and J genes are TRBV4-2 and TRBJ1-1, with D unclear. The CDR3 runs to 13 residues. Trimming took off 3 bases at V and 4 bases at J, with 9 bases between the two ends. The germline V gene encodes CDR1 LGHNA and CDR2 YNFKEQ. Written as DNA, the CDR3 is TGTGCCAGCAGCCAGCTGACGGCCACTGAAGCTTTCTTT. It translates to CASSQLTATEAFF.

This chain uses TRBV10-3 with TRBJ2-7; 7 positions agree with TRBD2. Per the germline V gene, CDR1 is ENHRY and CDR2 is SYGVKD. The CDR3 length is 15 residues. Germline trimming cut 2 bases from V and 2 bases from J; bases unmatched to any gene: 6. The chain's CDR3 is CAISEPGLPAYEQYF. The CDR3 DNA follows: TGTGCCATCAGTGAGCCGGGACTACCAGCCTACGAGCAGTACTTC.

This clone was counted once. This chain joins TRBV14 and TRBJ2-1; a possible D gene is TRBD2 (6 bases). The CDR3 covers 16 residues. V dropped 0 bases and J dropped 7 bases, with 16 bases sitting between them. CDR1 and CDR2 (germline): SGHDN, FVKESK. The CDR3 loop is CASSQDQAGTRNEQFF. The CDR3, as DNA: TGTGCCAGCAGCCAAGATCAAGCGGGTACGAGAAATGAGCAGTTCTTC.

CDR3 nucleotide sequence: TGTGCCAGCAGCTCCCCGGTCGAGACAGGTGGGGATACGCAGTATTTT. Protein sequence: CASSSPVETGGDTQYF. The chain employs TRBV7-8 and TRBJ2-3; possible D gene TRBD1, 6 bases. The CDR3 is 16 residues long. Deletions cut 4 bases from V and 6 bases from J, with 20 bases between. Germline-derived CDR1 and CDR2 are SGHVS and FQNEAQ.

This sequence joins TRBV29-1 and TRBJ2-3, with 10 bases aligning to TRBD2. Germline V gene data show CDR1 as SQVTM and CDR2 as ANQGSEA. V gave up 0 bases and J gave up 2 bases; unmatched junction bases: 11. CDR3 length equals 18 residues. In DNA, the CDR3 is TGCAGCGTTGAAGAGGAAGAGGAACTAGCGGGGTTCACAGATACGCAGTATTTT. Translation: CSVEEEEELAGFTDTQYF.

The chain is built from TRBV4-1 and TRBJ2-1; TRBD2 agrees at 12 bases. V was clipped by 4 bases and J by 5 bases; unmatched bases: 3. Germline loops: CDR1 MGHRA, CDR2 YSYEKL. The CDR3 is made up of 15 amino acids. CDR3 sequence (DNA): TGCGCCAGCAGCCCTCGGACTAGCGGGAACAATGAGCAGTTCTTC. It codes for CASSPRTSGNNEQFF.

The chain carries TRBV19 and TRBJ1-1; D remains ambiguous. V dropped 7 bases and J dropped 1 base, with 7 bases sitting between them. The germline V gene encodes CDR1 LNHDA and CDR2 SQIVND (reference sequence). This CDR3 contains 12 residues. In nucleotides, the CDR3 is TGTGCCAGTAAGGGCTCGAACACTGAAGCTTTCTTT. The encoded protein is CASKGSNTEAFF. The full variable domain, rest sourced from reference TRBV19 and TRBJ1-1, is DGGITQSPKYLFRKEGQNVTLSCEQNLNHDAMYWYRQDPGQGLRLIYYSQIVNDFQKGDIAEGYSVSREKKESFPLTVTSAQKNPTAFYLCASKGSNTEAFFGQGTRLTVV.

The CDR3 DNA reads TGTGCCAGTACCCCGGGACTAGCTTACCCCTACGAGCAGTACTTC. It translates to CASTPGLAYPYEQYF. V is TRBV19 and J is TRBJ2-7, with 9 bases fitting TRBD2. J gave up 2 bases and V 7 bases, and 9 bases lay outside the gene matches. This CDR3 comprises 15 residues. Germline V gene lookup returns CDR1 LNHDA and CDR2 SQIVND (reference sequence).

This chain links TRBV29-1 with TRBJ2-5; D perhaps matches TRBD2 (5 bases). The DNA end is a closer match to TRBJ2-7, so the J assignment may be wrong. This CDR3 contains 14 residues. The V gene's germline CDR1 is SQVTM and CDR2 ANQGSEA. The CDR3 reads CSVVWAEAGYEQYF. CDR3 in DNA: TGCAGCGTTGTCTGGGCGGAGGCTGGTTACGAGCAGTACTTC.

This rearrangement joins TRBV25-1 to TRBJ1-6, with 7 bases aligning to TRBD1. The ends lost 3 bases at V and 16 bases at J; junction bases unmatched: 9. Germline V gene lookup returns CDR1 MGHDK and CDR2 SYGVNS. The CDR3 totals 13 residues. The CDR3 region is CASSEKTGIKLHF. As DNA, the CDR3 is TGTGCCAGCAGTGAGAAGACAGGGATAAAGCTCCACTTT.

The V and J genes are TRBV7-7 and TRBJ2-7; TRBD2 agrees at 8 bases. Per germline, CDR1 SSHAT and CDR2 FNYEAQ (reference sequence). This CDR3 region has 14 residues. The V segment lost 5 bases and the J segment 3 bases; nucleotides outside the gene matches: 6. CDR3 protein: CASSPGLAGYEQYF. As DNA, the CDR3 is TGTGCCAGCAGCCCGGGGCTAGCGGGCTACGAGCAGTACTTC.